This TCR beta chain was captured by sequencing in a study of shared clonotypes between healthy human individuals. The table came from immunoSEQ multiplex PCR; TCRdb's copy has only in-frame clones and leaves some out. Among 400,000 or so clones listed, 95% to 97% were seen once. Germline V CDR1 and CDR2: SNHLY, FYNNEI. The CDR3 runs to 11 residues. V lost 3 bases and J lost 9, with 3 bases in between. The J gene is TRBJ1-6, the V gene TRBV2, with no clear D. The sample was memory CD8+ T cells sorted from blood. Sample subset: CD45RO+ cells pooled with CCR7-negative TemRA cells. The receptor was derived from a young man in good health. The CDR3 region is CASSDSSPLHF. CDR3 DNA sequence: TGTGCCAGCAGTGACAGTTCACCCCTCCACTTT.